This T cell receptor (beta chain) was captured in a study of regulatory T cells in long-lasting Graves disease. Study-wide points: When disease was persistent, TRBV28, TRBJ1-2 and TRBJ2-5 were the favored segments.

V was clipped by 7 bases and J by 4 bases, with 16 bases between them. This CDR3 has 14 amino acids. Germline assignment: CDR1 LNHDA and CDR2 SQIVND (reference sequence). CDR3 regions were amplified by Arm-PCR using iRepertoire HTBI primers to build TCR beta libraries. TCRdb fed the multiplex PCR reads into MiXCR, producing one record per CDR3 protein. The sample has 410,000 or so distinct CDR3 sequences, about 15% seen once. Noted time point: newly diagnosed GD, antithyroid drugs for less than 3 months. PBMC RNA served as the TCR library source. The EDTA tubes were filled with 8 to 9.5 milliliters of drawn peripheral blood. This clonotype has ten or more counts. What it recognizes is unknown. This sample also appeared in a second study, on T cells in Graves' hyperthyroidism and ophthalmopathy.

The origin of this receptor is a woman in her thirties with Graves disease. Sequenced here: peripheral blood mononuclear cells (PBMCs), sampled at new diagnosis, from a patient treated with antithyroid drugs. V usage is TRBV19 and J usage is TRBJ1-1; D ambiguous. The CDR3 is CASKFMGASTEAFF. In DNA form, the CDR3 reads TGTGCCAGTAAGTTCATGGGCGCGAGCACTGAAGCTTTCTTT.